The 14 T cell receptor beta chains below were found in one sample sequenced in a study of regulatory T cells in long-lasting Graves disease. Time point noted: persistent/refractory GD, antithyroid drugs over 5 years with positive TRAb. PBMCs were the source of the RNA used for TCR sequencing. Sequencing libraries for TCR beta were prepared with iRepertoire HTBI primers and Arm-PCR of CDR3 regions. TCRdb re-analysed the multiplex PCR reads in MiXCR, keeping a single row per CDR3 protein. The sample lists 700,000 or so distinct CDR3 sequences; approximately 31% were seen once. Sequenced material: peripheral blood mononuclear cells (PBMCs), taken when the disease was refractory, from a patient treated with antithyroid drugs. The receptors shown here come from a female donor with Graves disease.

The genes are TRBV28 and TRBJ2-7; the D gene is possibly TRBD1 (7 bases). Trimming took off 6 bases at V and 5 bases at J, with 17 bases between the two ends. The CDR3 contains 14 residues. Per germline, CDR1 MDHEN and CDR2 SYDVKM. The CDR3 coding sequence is TGTGCCAGCAGAGTCGGCAGGGGGGCAGACGAGCAGTACTTC. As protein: CASRVGRGADEQYF.

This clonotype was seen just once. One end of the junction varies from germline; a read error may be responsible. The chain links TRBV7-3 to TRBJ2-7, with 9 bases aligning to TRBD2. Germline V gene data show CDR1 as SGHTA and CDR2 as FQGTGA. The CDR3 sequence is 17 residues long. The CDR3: CASSQDSGLALEYEQYF. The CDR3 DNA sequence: TGCGCCAGCAGCCAAGACTCAGGACTAGCGCTTGAATACGAGCAGTACTTC.

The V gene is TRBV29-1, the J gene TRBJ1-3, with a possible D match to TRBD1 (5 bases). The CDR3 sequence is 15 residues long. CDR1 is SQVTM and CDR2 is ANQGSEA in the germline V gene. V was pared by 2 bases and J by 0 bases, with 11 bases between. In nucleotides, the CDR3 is TGCAGCGTTGAACTCCGGGGGATCTCTGGAAACACCATATATTTT. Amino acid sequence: CSVELRGISGNTIYF.

The CDR3 DNA is TGTGCCAGCACTTTTTATTGGCAGGGGGGATCCGATCAGCCCCAGCATTTT. It codes for CASTFYWQGGSDQPQHF. The rearrangement links TRBV6-1 to TRBJ1-5; 7 nucleotides align to TRBD1. Germline CDR1 reads MNHNS; CDR2 reads SASEGT. The J segment lost 5 bases and the V segment lost 7 bases, leaving 17 bases of the junction unmatched. This CDR3 is built from 17 residues.

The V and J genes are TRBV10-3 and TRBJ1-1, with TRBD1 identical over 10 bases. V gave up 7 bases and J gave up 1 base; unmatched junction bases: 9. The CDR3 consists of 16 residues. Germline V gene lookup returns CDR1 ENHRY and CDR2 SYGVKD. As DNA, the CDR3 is TGTGCCATCAAAACTGGACAGGGGGGACAGAACACTGAAGCTTTCTTT. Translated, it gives CAIKTGQGGQNTEAFF.

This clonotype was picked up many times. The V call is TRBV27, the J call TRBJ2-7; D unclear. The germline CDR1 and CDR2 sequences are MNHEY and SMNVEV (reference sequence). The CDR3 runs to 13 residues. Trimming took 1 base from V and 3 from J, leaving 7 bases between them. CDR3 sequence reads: CASSLFWGYEQYF. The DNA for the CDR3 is TGTGCCAGCAGTTTATTTTGGGGCTACGAGCAGTACTTC.

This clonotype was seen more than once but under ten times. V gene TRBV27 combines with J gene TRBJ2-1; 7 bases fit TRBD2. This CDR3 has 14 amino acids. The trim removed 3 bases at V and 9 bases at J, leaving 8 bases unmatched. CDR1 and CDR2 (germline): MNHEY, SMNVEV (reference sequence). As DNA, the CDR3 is TGTGCCAGCAGTTTGACGGGGGGACTATCTGAGCAGTTCTTC. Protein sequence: CASSLTGGLSEQFF.

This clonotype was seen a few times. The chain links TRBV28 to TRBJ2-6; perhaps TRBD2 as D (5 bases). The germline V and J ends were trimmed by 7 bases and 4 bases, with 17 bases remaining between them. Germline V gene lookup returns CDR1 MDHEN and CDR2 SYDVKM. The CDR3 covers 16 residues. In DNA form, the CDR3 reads TGTGCCAGCACCCCAATTCTCGGAGGCGGGGCCAACGTCCTGACTTTC. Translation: CASTPILGGGANVLTF.

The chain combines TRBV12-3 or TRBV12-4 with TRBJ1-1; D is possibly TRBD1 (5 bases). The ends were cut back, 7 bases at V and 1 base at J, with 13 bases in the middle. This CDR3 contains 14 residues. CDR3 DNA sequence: TGTGCCAGCACGGCGGGGGGAAAGAACACTGAAGCTTTCTTT. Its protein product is CASTAGGKNTEAFF.

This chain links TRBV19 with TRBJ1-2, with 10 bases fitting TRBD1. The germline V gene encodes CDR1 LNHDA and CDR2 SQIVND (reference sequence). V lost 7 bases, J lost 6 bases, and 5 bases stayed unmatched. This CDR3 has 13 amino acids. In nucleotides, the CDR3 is TGTGCCAGTAACTCCGGGACAGGGGATGGCTACACCTTC. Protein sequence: CASNSGTGDGYTF.

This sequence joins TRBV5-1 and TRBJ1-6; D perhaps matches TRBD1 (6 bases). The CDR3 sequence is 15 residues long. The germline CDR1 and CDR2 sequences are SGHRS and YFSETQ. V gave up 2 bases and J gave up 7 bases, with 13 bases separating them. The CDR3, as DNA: TGCGCCAGCAGCTTAGGGACACCGTCGAATTCACCCCTCCACTTT. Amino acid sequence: CASSLGTPSNSPLHF.

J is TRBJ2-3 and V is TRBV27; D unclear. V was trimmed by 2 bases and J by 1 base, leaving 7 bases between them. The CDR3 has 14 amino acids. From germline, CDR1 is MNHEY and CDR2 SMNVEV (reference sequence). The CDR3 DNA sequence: TGTGCCAGCAGTTTACTGTGGGGCACAGATACGCAGTATTTT. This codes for CASSLLWGTDTQYF.

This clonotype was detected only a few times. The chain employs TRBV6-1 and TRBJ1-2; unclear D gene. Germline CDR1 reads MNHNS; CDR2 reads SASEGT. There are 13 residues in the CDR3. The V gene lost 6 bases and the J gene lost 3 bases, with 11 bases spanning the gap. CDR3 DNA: TGTGCCAGCAGGCGGACGGAGGACTATGGCTACACCTTC. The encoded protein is CASRRTEDYGYTF.

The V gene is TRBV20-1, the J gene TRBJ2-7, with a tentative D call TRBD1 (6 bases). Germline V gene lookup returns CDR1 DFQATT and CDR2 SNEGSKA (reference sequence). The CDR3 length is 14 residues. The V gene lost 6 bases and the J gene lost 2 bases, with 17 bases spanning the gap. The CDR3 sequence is CSANKTGYPYEQYF. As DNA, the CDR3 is TGCAGTGCAAACAAGACAGGTTACCCCTACGAGCAGTACTTC.